This T cell receptor (beta chain) appears in the sequencing data of a study of cytomegalovirus exposure and HLA in healthy donors (dated by TCRdb to about 2017). In the study overall: An earlier analysis of a few hundred of the donors reported about 260 Gb of sequence data and roughly 120 million unique TCR beta sequences obtained from roughly 180 million T cells. Approximately 300 gigabases of sequencing data and roughly 81 million unique TCR sequences made up an early release that covered several hundred HLA-typed donors. Among the roughly 400 genotyped donors, about 83% belonged to the genetic ancestry cluster associated with self-reported Caucasian donors. The study was designed to test whether signatures of past pathogen exposure could be identified by cataloging public T cell receptors. The study profiled the T cell repertoires of some 610 subjects by immunosequencing and related them to cytomegalovirus serostatus. A separate validation cohort of roughly 130 different subjects was used in addition to the approximately 610-subject first cohort. High-throughput TCR immunosequencing, statistical association of individual TCRs with disease status, and machine learning were combined to predict cytomegalovirus infection status. A later analysis re-analyzed previously published TCR beta repertoires from 650 to 800 donors and added high-resolution HLA genotyping to study TCR occurrence patterns. Rather than using new phenotypic data, the later analysis identified candidate immune exposures from TCR beta sequences and from how often those sequences occurred across donors. An earlier analysis of 587 of the donors used high-throughput TCR beta sequencing to judge whether each TCR beta V gene segment behaved as functional or pseudogenic. Donor age, sex, ethnicity and CMV serostatus were compiled alongside the repertoire data. In a later genetic analysis, genome-wide SNP genotypes for about 55% of the roughly 700 donors were used, and that subset was treated as a discovery cohort. Every discovery cohort repertoire had been produced on one sequencing platform. HLA typing included class I and class II loci at four-digit resolution. Typing coverage differed by locus: A, B, C, DRB1 and DQB1 were typed in about 620-640 donors, DQA1 in about 560, DPA1 in some 610, and DPB1 in around 440. Roughly 5 DR-DQ haplotypes were handled as single units for association and clustering because linkage in the cohort was strong. Among several hundred genotyped donors of the cohort, an average of roughly 230,000 unique TCR beta nucleotide sequences was sequenced per donor, of which about 19% were non-productive. The paper's findings and limits, for the study overall: Assigning TCR associations to individual alleles was difficult when HLA alleles, especially DR and DQ, strongly co-occurred. Because counts were too low, seventeen rarely observed V segments, including chromosome 9 orphons, were left out of the earlier analysis of some 600 of the donors. Most TCR sequences were observed very rarely across donors, whereas some public TCRs were present in many individuals. The authors suggested that the approach could potentially be extended to other disease states and immunological phenotypes. Broadly in line with IMGT annotations, most TCR beta V segments showed up in productive rearrangements about 87% or about 30% of the time in an earlier analysis of a few hundred of the donors. In a later analysis, TCR association rates were found to vary across HLA loci, with the most associated TCRs seen for DRB1 alleles and the fewest for HLA-C alleles. A later analysis associated 16,951 TCR beta sequences with specific HLA alleles at a false discovery rate of 0.05. A later analysis reported that several top co-occurrence clusters appeared linked to parvovirus B19, influenza, CMV and Epstein-Barr virus. Correlated functional status among segregating V segments might be attributable to linkage disequilibrium, but an unknown experimental factor could not be ruled out. Compared with the 666-donor mean, donors in an Asian-associated ancestry cluster had fewer N-insertions in productive TCRs, according to a later genetic analysis. For the cohort, immune exposure information was limited to CMV serostatus. In both the original and validation cohorts, the classifier was reported to diagnose cytomegalovirus status with high specificity and sensitivity. Compared with equally common non-associated chains, HLA-associated TCR beta chains in a later analysis were more clonally expanded and had lower generation probabilities. Presence/absence analyses assumed roughly uniform sequencing depth across donors, an assumption that may not hold. A further reported finding was that TCR beta sequences accurately predicted the HLA-A and HLA-B alleles for most subjects in the first cohort. The study gave a list of 150 to 200 TCR beta chains associated with cytomegalovirus. A few of the identified cytomegalovirus-associated TCR beta chains were confirmed in vitro to be specific for cytomegalovirus antigens. A cluster of highly shared sequence variants was judged likely to represent a technical artifact of the sequencing pipeline. A later analysis found that most CMV-associated TCR beta chains appeared HLA-restricted, with HLA associations seemingly driven largely by CMV exposure. HLA typing was unavailable for some donors at each locus, so association tests used only the typed subset. A later genetic analysis associated a missense DCLRE1C variant with V-gene and J-gene trimming of TCR beta chains, and an independent cohort replicated the association. In this cohort, only TCR beta chains were sequenced, and detectable features were limited by the absence of alpha or paired-chain data.

Notes on this clone: The antigen it recognizes is unknown. No much larger clone exists at a distance of one base, and base qualities are not known.

The cohort comprised some 730 healthy bone marrow donors. At the time of sampling, every cohort member was nominally healthy, though immune exposures that went unrecorded were likely present. The donor was CMV seronegative and belonged to the group of roughly 330 seronegative cohort members. Every donor gave a peripheral blood sample, and the peripheral blood mononuclear cells from that sample were used for TCR beta sequencing. Genomic DNA extraction from the blood cell samples was performed with the Qiagen DNeasy Blood Extraction Kit. Library preparation employed the immunoSEQ multiplex PCR assay. For the multiplex PCR, a mixture combining 60 forward primers for TCR Vbeta segments and 13 reverse primers for TCR Jbeta segments was used. The CDR3 region of rearranged TCR beta genes was amplified from genomic DNA by a multiplex PCR assay. Amplified TCR beta libraries were sequenced as 87-base-pair reads on the Illumina HiSeq System. In the source study's methods: A later analysis counted about 82 million unique TCR beta chains across the 666 repertoires, and some 11 million of these chains were shared by at least two donors. To remove PCR and sequencing errors, raw reads were error-corrected and collapsed into unique sequences using a nearest-neighbor algorithm that merged closely related sequences. Alignment of CDR3 sequences to IMGT reference sequences was used to assign V, D and J gene segments. For a sequence to be retained, a match of at least six nucleotides to both a V gene segment and a J gene segment was required. Rearrangements were classified as productive when the CDR3 lacked stop codons and remained in frame with V and J, and all other rearrangements were classified as non-productive. CDR3 was defined according to IMGT convention as the region running from the second conserved V-encoded cysteine to the conserved J-encoded phenylalanine. Sequences without an unambiguous match to a single V gene segment were excluded from the earlier analysis of a few hundred of the donors. An earlier analysis of some 610 of the donors called V segments functional above 56.7% productive rearrangements and segregating when the between-donor standard deviation exceeded 5%. To diagnose cytomegalovirus status from the catalog of TCR beta chain sequences, a statistical classification framework was built. A later analysis assigned V and J genes by comparing TCR nucleotide sequences with IMGT/GENE-DB human TR gene sequences. In a later analysis, CDR3 sequences and most-parsimonious VDJ recombination scenarios were assigned using the TCRdist pipeline. In a later analysis, each TCR beta chain was defined by its CDR3 amino acid sequence together with its V-gene family, and reads lacking a unique V-gene family were excluded. In a later analysis, a few hundred highly shared, low-generation-probability nucleotide sequences were removed to address suspected cross-contamination and a sequencing artifact. In a later analysis, a clonal expansion index was calculated for each public chain from normalized within-repertoire ranks of inferred template counts. A later analysis computed generation probabilities with a VDJ recombination model fitted to out-of-frame rearrangements, and checked the results against IGoR. In a later analysis, TCR-TCR, TCR-HLA and TCR-CMV co-occurrence was scored with hypergeometric tests, and a repertoire-size bias correction was applied to TCR pairs. A later analysis estimated false discovery rates by permuting HLA or CMV assignments 20 times. A later analysis grouped co-occurring TCRs with DBSCAN, adding TCRdist sequence similarity when clustering within HLA-allele-positive subsets. For co-occurrence clustering, repertoires with fewer than 30,000 or more than 120,000 public chains were excluded, along with roughly 5 repertoires with anomalous nucleotide sharing. TCRdb re-hosts the immuneACCESS table, in-frame sequences only. Its copies lack some clones; in the studies checked, an unresolved V gene accounts for under half of them, and the cause for the rest is not known. The D gene and trimming were derived from the DNA, and the V and J assignments and clone size from that table. The table for this sample lists 150,000 or so clones; 76% of them were counted only once. Approximately 3% of the sample is taken by the ten largest.

Sequencing was done on a sample of PBMCs. The TCR comes from a male donor in good health and CMV-seronegative.

The CDR3 protein sequence reads: CASSVGGLLNTEAFF. The nucleotide sequence is given as TGTGCCAGCAGCGTAGGGGGCCTTCTGAACACTGAAGCTTTCTTT. The V gene is TRBV9 and the J gene is TRBJ1-1; possibly the D gene is TRBD1, per 5 matching bases. Looking up the germline V gene yields CDR1 SGDLS and CDR2 YYNGEE. V is reduced by 0 bases and J by 0 bases, leaving a spacing of 9 bases between them. The CDR3 covers 15 residues, taking in both the cysteine and the phenylalanine. This entry keeps only the CDR3 DNA: 45 bases, framed from base 1.